Below are 9 T cell receptor beta chains sequenced from a single sample in a study of cytomegalovirus exposure and HLA in healthy donors. Primers for the PCR totalled 60 Vbeta and 13 Jbeta. This table comes from immunoSEQ multiplex PCR, and its TCRdb copy is limited to in-frame clones, with some not included. This repertoire shows 74,000 or so clones, more than 60% found once; its top ten account for around 5.8%. Input material: PBMCs. Source of these receptors: a male donor in good health and CMV-seropositive.

This rearrangement joins TRBV19 to TRBJ2-1, with a possible D match to TRBD2 (7 bases). V was clipped by 3 bases and J by 2 bases, with 11 bases between them. The germline CDR1 and CDR2 sequences are LNHDA and SQIVND (reference sequence). The CDR3 spans 15 residues. The chain's CDR3 is CASSMDGGPYNEQFF. The CDR3 nucleotides are TGTGCCAGTAGTATGGACGGGGGGCCCTACAATGAGCAGTTCTTC.

This chain connects TRBV18 to TRBJ2-7, with 9 positions matching TRBD2. The V gene's germline CDR1 is KGHSH and CDR2 LQKENI. V lost 2 bases and J lost 3; bases outside the gene matches: 8. This CDR3 comprises 16 residues. The CDR3 DNA reads TGTGCCAGCTCACCAAGCGGGGGGTCGATCAACTACGAGCAGTACTTC. Translating it yields CASSPSGGSINYEQYF.

V gene TRBV6-1 combines with J gene TRBJ2-1; D possibly corresponds to TRBD1 (5 bases). Per germline, CDR1 MNHNS and CDR2 SASEGT. The CDR3 covers 14 residues. V shed 5 bases and J shed 3 bases, with 11 bases lying between them. CDR3 DNA sequence: TGTGCCAGCAGTATGACAGTAGGCTACAATGAGCAGTTCTTC. Protein product: CASSMTVGYNEQFF.

The chain joins TRBV28 to TRBJ1-2; D not certain. Looked up from germline, CDR1 is MDHEN and CDR2 is SYDVKM. Trimming cost V 1 base and J 2 bases, with 5 bases left between them. The CDR3 runs to 13 residues. The CDR3 region is CASSLSNNYGYTF. In DNA, the CDR3 is TGTGCCAGCAGTTTATCTAACAACTATGGCTACACCTTC.

There are a few counts of this clone. The gene calls are TRBV6-6 and TRBJ1-1; 8 nucleotides align to TRBD1. Trimming took 6 bases from V and 4 from J; bases not matched to a gene: 13. The CDR3 covers 16 residues. Germline V gene sequence: CDR1 MNHNY, CDR2 SVGAGI (reference sequence). This CDR3 reads CASSRDLTGEGTEAFF. CDR3 nucleotide sequence: TGTGCCAGCAGCCGCGACCTGACAGGGGAAGGCACTGAAGCTTTCTTT.

The gene calls are TRBV6-1 and TRBJ1-1, with D perhaps TRBD1 (6 bases). V shed 6 bases and J shed 0 bases, with 8 bases lying between them. This CDR3 is 13 amino acids long. Germline loops: CDR1 MNHNS, CDR2 SASEGT. The CDR3 protein is CASSGTLNTEAFF. CDR3 sequence (DNA): TGTGCCAGCAGCGGGACATTGAACACTGAAGCTTTCTTT.

The chain joins TRBV2 to TRBJ2-5, with 11 bases identical to TRBD1. This CDR3 is 15 amino acids long. Germline trimming cut 9 bases from V and 1 base from J; bases unmatched to any gene: 7. The germline CDR1 and CDR2 sequences are SNHLY and FYNNEI. The CDR3 nucleotides are TGTGCCAGTACCGGGACAGGGGGGTTCCAAGAGACCCAGTACTTC. It translates to CASTGTGGFQETQYF.

This chain links TRBV28 with TRBJ1-5, with TRBD1 identical over 9 bases. Looked up from germline, CDR1 is MDHEN and CDR2 is SYDVKM. The CDR3 sequence is 15 residues long. V lost 5 bases and J lost 8; bases outside the gene matches: 10. The CDR3 DNA reads as TGTGCCAGCAGTCCAGGGGACAGGGAGCCGGAGCCCCAGCATTTT. This encodes CASSPGDREPEPQHF.

The chain has TRBV4-1 and TRBJ2-1; D may be TRBD2 (5 bases). V lost 5 bases and J 9 bases, leaving 26 bases between the germline ends. This CDR3 contains 17 residues. Germline V lookup: CDR1 MGHRA, CDR2 YSYEKL. CDR3 protein: CASSSVGAPRGLAEQFF. The CDR3 coding sequence is TGCGCCAGCAGCAGTGTAGGAGCTCCTCGGGGATTGGCTGAGCAGTTCTTC.